This TCR beta chain was recorded in a study of T cell changes during pregnancy in multiple sclerosis. Clones were sequenced by immunoSEQ multiplex PCR, and TCRdb holds only the in-frame ones, with some missing. The data hold tens of thousands of clones, with around nine tenths observed a single time. Germline V gene data show CDR1 as MGHDK and CDR2 as SYGVNS. V lost 4 bases, J lost 5 bases, and 10 bases stayed unmatched. This CDR3 has 15 amino acids. This clone has only one observation. The TCR comes from a female donor with multiple sclerosis, enrolled in a pregnancy study. The rearrangement joins TRBV25-1 to TRBJ2-5; 7 bases line up with TRBD2. Sequenced here: peripheral blood, sampled in the third trimester of pregnancy. The CDR3 coding sequence is TGTGCCAGCAGTGCGGTAAGAGGGAGGGCGGAGACCCAGTACTTC. Its protein product is CASSAVRGRAETQYF.